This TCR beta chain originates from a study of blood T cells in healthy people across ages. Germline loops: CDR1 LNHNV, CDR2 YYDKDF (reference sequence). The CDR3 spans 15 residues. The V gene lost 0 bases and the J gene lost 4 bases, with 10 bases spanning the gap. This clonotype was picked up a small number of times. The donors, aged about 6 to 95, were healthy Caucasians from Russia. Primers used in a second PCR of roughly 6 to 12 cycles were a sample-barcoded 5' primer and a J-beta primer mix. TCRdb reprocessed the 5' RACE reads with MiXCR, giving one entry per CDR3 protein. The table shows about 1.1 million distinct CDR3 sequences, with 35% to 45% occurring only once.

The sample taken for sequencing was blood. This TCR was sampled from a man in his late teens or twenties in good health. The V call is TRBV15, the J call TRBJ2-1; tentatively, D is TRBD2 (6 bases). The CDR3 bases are TGTGCCACCAGCAGAGATAGGGAGGCGTACAATGAGCAGTTCTTC. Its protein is CATSRDREAYNEQFF.